A selection of T cell receptor beta chains follows, all from one sample in a study of radiotherapy plus CTLA-4 blockade in lung cancer. Some clones are missing from TCRdb's copy, which holds only in-frame ones; the method was immunoSEQ multiplex PCR. The table shows approximately 52,000 clones, with 65% to 80% occurring only once. Sequences were derived from peripheral blood, sampled from a patient treated with radiotherapy plus ipilimumab. These receptors all come from a human donor with non-small cell lung cancer whose response to radiotherapy plus ipilimumab could not be evaluated. Each CDR3 is given with its conserved first and last residue. Each record gives: D gene, clone size, V gene, J gene, CDR3 protein, CDR3 DNA. D genes are given only for firm matches. Rows may omit the clone size; those that give it use once, few, many or a size class.

TRBD1	-	TRBV30	TRBJ1-2	CAWSTQGVDGYTF	TGTGCCTGGAGTACCCAGGGGGTCGATGGCTACACCTTC
TRBD1	-	TRBV11-1	TRBJ2-7	CASSPGTGGREQYF	TGTGCCAGCAGCCCCGGGACAGGGGGCCGCGAGCAGTACTTC
TRBD1	-	TRBV20-1	TRBJ1-1	CSADRGTEAFF	TGCAGTGCTGACAGGGGAACTGAAGCTTTCTTT
TRBD2	few	TRBV19	TRBJ2-3	CASSMGTSGGGDTQYF	TGTGCCAGTAGTATGGGGACTAGCGGGGGTGGAGATACGCAGTATTTT
TRBD1	once	TRBV11-1	TRBJ1-2	CASTPETGVGYTF	TGTGCCAGCACCCCGGAGACAGGGGTGGGCTACACCTTC
TRBD1	once	TRBV9	TRBJ1-2	CASSVRQGYDYTF	TGTGCCAGCAGCGTCCGACAGGGGTACGACTACACCTTC
TRBD1	-	TRBV11-2	TRBJ2-7	CASRRDRSSYEQYF	TGTGCCAGCCGCCGGGACAGGAGCTCCTACGAGCAGTACTTC
TRBD1	-	TRBV13	TRBJ2-7	CASSLGGTASYEQYF	TGTGCCAGCAGCTTAGGGGGGACAGCATCCTACGAGCAGTACTTC
TRBD1	-	TRBV18	TRBJ2-7	CASSPGQGNEGSYEQYF	TGTGCCAGCTCACCAGGACAGGGGAACGAAGGGTCCTACGAGCAGTACTTC
TRBD2	-	TRBV6-6	TRBJ2-1	CASETSGVNEQFF	TGTGCCAGTGAGACTAGCGGGGTTAATGAGCAGTTCTTC
-	-	TRBV5-1	TRBJ2-2	CASSLADSGGELFF	TGCGCCAGCAGCTTGGCGGACAGTGGCGGGGAGCTGTTTTTT
TRBD1	once	TRBV7-2	TRBJ1-2	CASSFLGPTTGRNGYTF	TGTGCCAGCAGCTTCCTAGGCCCCACGACAGGGCGGAATGGCTACACCTTC
TRBD1	-	TRBV28	TRBJ2-7	CASSVRDRGGYEQYF	TGTGCCAGCAGTGTCCGGGACAGGGGCGGATACGAGCAGTACTTC
TRBD1	-	TRBV20-1	TRBJ1-5	CSASGQVLHF	TGCAGTGCTAGTGGACAGGTTCTGCATTTT
-	once	TRBV19	TRBJ1-5	CASSPRHLSNQPQHF	TGTGCCAGTAGCCCCCGACATCTTAGCAATCAGCCCCAGCATTTT
TRBD1	-	TRBV18	TRBJ1-5	CASSPGTVRNQPQHF	TGTGCCAGCTCACCGGGGACAGTCCGCAATCAGCCCCAGCATTTT
TRBD1	-	TRBV11-1	TRBJ2-7	CASSPGQRSYEQYF	TGTGCCAGCAGCCCGGGACAGCGATCCTACGAGCAGTACTTC
-	few	TRBV5-4	TRBJ1-2	CASSLKGGFAGDDYGYTF	TGTGCCAGCAGCTTGAAGGGCGGGTTCGCAGGGGACGACTATGGCTACACCTTC
-	-	TRBV9	TRBJ1-4	CASSAREGGGGEKLFF	TGTGCCAGCAGCGCGAGAGAGGGGGGGGGAGGTGAAAAACTGTTTTTT
-	few	TRBV4-3	TRBJ2-1	CASSQVSLNEQFF	TGCGCCAGCAGCCAAGTTTCCCTCAATGAGCAGTTCTTC
TRBD1	once	TRBV28	TRBJ2-5	CASSPQTGEETQYF	TGTGCCAGCAGTCCCCAAACAGGGGAAGAGACCCAGTACTTC
-	medium-sized	TRBV4-3	TRBJ1-2	CASSPNRRGNYGYTF	TGCGCCAGCAGCCCCAACCGGCGGGGAAACTATGGCTACACCTTC
-	-	TRBV18	TRBJ1-1	CASSPVSDSEAFF	TGTGCCAGCTCACCAGTCTCAGATTCTGAAGCTTTCTTT
-	-	TRBV18	TRBJ2-5	CASSPPGGREQYF	TGTGCCAGCTCACCACCTGGGGGGCGGGAGCAGTACTTC
-	once	TRBV18	TRBJ2-5	CASSPVDSQETQYF	TGTGCCAGCTCACCAGTGGACAGTCAAGAGACCCAGTACTTC
-	-	TRBV9	TRBJ1-1	CASSGGVYESDTEAFF	TGTGCCAGCAGCGGGGGGGTTTATGAATCCGACACTGAAGCTTTCTTT
-	-	TRBV6-1	TRBJ2-1	CASGRLVLDEQFF	TGTGCCAGCGGGAGACTAGTGCTCGATGAGCAGTTCTTC
-	few	TRBV7-3	TRBJ1-3	CASSLSLVRTWGNTIYF	TGTGCCAGCAGCCTCTCCCTGGTAAGGACTTGGGGAAACACCATATATTTT
TRBD2	few	TRBV7-2	TRBJ2-7	CASSLSRGDEQYF	TGTGCCAGCAGCTTATCCCGGGGGGACGAGCAGTACTTC
-	-	TRBV9	TRBJ1-1	CASSVELGIGGTEAFF	TGTGCCAGCAGCGTAGAATTAGGGATTGGAGGCACTGAAGCTTTCTTT